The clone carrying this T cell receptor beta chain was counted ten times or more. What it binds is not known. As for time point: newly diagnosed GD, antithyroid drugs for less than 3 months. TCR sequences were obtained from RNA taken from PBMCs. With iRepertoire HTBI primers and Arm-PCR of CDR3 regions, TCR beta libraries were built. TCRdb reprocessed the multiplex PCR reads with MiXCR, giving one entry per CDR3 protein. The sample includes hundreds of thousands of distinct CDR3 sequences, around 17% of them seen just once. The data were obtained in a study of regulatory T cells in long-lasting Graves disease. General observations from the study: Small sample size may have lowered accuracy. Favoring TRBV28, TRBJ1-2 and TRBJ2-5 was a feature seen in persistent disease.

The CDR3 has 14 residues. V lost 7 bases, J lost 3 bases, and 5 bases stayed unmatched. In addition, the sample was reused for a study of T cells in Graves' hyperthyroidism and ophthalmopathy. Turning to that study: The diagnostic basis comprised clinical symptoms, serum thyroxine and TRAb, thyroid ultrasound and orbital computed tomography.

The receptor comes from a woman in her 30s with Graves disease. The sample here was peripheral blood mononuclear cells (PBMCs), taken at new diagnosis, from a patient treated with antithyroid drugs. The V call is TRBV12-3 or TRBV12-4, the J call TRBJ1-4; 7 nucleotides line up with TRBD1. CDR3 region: CASKKGAANEKLFF. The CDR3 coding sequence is TGTGCCAGCAAAAAGGGGGCGGCTAATGAAAAACTGTTTTTT.